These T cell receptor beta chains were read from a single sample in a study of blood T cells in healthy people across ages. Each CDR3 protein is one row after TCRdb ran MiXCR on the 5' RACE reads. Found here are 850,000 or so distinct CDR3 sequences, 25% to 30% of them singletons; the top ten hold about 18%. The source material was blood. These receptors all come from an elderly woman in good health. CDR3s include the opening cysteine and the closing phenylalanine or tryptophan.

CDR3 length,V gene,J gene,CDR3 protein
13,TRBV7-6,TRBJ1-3,CASSLRVEGPIYF
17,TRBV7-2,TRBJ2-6,CASRQQERSSGANVLTF
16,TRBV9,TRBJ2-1,CASSVVLAGASDEQFF
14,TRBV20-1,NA,CSANPPGQIYEQYF
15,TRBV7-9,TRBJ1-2,CASSLGAAVPYGYTF
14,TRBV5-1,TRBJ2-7,CASSWLGTRYEQYF
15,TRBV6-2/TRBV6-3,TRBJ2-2,CASSASGEMAGELFF
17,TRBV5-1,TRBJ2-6,CASSALHLGDGANVLTF
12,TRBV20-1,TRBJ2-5,CSALGGAETQYF
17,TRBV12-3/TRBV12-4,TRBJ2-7,CAMAPELAGSSSYEQYF
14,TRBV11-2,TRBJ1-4,CATARGRGPEKLFF
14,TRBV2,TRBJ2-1,CASSKRGDYNEQFF
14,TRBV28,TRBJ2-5,CASSSGRGWETQYF
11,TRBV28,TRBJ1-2,CAAGPGYGYTF
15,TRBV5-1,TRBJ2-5,CASRTSGTSGETQYF
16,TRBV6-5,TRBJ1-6,CASRYGQGTTNSPLHF
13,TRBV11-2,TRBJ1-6,CASSPGTAVPLHF
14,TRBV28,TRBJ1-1,CASSYPGFVAEAFF
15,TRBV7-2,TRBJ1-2,CASSLGMTEGAGYTF
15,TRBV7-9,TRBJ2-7,CASRQSPGQGKEQYF
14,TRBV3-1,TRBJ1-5,CASSQVWAKQPQHF
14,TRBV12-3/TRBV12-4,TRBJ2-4,CASTGIIAKNIQYF
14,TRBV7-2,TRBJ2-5,CASSLSSGMKTQYF
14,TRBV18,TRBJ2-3,CASSPNLVADTQYF
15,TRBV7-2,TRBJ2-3,CASSLRRGTTDTQYF
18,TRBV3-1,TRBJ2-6,CASSSRGGAISGANVLTF
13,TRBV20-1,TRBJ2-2,CSARGLNTGELFF
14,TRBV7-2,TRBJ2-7,CASNPGGQTYEQYF
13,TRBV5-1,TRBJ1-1,CASSQLGRTEAFF
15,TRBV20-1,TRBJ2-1,CSARRTSGGRGEQFF
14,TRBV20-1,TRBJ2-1,CSARARGAGYEQFF
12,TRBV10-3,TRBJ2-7,CAIGHGPYEQYF
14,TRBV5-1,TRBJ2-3,CASSFRPLTDTQYF
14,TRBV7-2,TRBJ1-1,CASSQRGTGTEAFF
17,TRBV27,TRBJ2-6,CASSFRAATGGANVLTF